This passage covers 7 T cell receptor beta chains from one sample sequenced in a study of shared clonotypes between healthy human individuals (dated by TCRdb to 2020 to 2021). Libraries were constructed by the immunoSEQ multiplex PCR assay. In TCRdb, the immuneACCESS table is reduced to in-frame sequences with V and J assigned. These tables do not hold every clone; where another copy was compared, an unresolved V gene accounts for under half, and the others remain unexplained. This sample holds around 750,000 clones; over 65% were observed only once. Of the sample, more than 1.5% is held by the ten largest clones. The sequencing sample was made of memory CD4+ T cells sorted from blood. The cell subset or site tag for this specimen amounts to: CD45RA-negative fraction. The receptors stem from a woman aged 30 to 39 in good health.

This clone was counted a single time. This sequence joins TRBV27 and TRBJ2-7; possibly TRBD2 for D (6 bases). Trimming cost V 9 bases and J 4 bases, with 25 bases left between them. Germline V gene sequence: CDR1 MNHEY, CDR2 SMNVEV (reference sequence). The CDR3 has 16 residues. CDR3 nucleotide sequence: TGTGCCAGTCGTCCTCCCGGGAGAACCACGCCTTACGAGCAGTACTTC. It encodes CASRPPGRTTPYEQYF.

The rearrangement links TRBV7-8 to TRBJ2-3; maybe TRBD2 (6 bases). Germline V CDR1 and CDR2: SGHVS, FQNEAQ. V was clipped by 2 bases and J by 5 bases, with 11 bases between them. The CDR3 length is 14 residues. The chain's CDR3 is CASSLSAGGDTQYF. The CDR3 DNA is TGTGCCAGCAGCTTATCGGCCGGGGGAGATACGCAGTATTTT.

V and J are TRBV19 and TRBJ2-1; tentatively, D is TRBD1 (6 bases). Trimming removed 5 bases from V and 12 bases from J, with 23 bases in between. The CDR3 is made up of 15 amino acids. Germline V CDR1 and CDR2: LNHDA, SQIVND (reference sequence). The CDR3 nucleotides are TGTGCCAGTAGTCCGGCGAGGACAGCAAGCCTAGGGCAGTTCTTC. Residues: CASSPARTASLGQFF.

A word on this clone: Other nucleotide sequences from this sample produce the same CDR3. J is TRBJ2-1 and V is TRBV6-5; the match to TRBD2 covers 10 bases. Unmatched junction bases numbered 2, after V lost 2 bases and J lost 7 bases. This CDR3 is built from 14 residues. The V gene's germline CDR1 is MNHEY and CDR2 SVGAGI. The CDR3 is CASSYPSGGNEQFF. Here the CDR3 DNA reads TGTGCCAGCAGTTACCCTAGCGGGGGAAATGAGCAGTTCTTC.

The rearrangement uses TRBV4-2 and TRBJ2-1; TRBD2 aligns across 12 bases. V dropped 2 bases and J dropped 2; count of bases not matched to a gene: 10. This CDR3 spans 19 amino acids. Germline CDR1 is LGHNA and CDR2 is YNFKEQ. The DNA of the CDR3 is TGTGCCAGCAGCCAACCGACTAGCGGGGGCACAGGGGCCTACAATGAGCAGTTCTTC. Protein: CASSQPTSGGTGAYNEQFF.

The chain is built from TRBV30 and TRBJ1-1; D might be TRBD1 (5 bases). The CDR3 totals 13 residues. V was cut by 0 bases and J by 5 bases, with 10 bases left in between. The V gene's germline CDR1 is GTSNPN and CDR2 SVGIG (reference sequence). In nucleotides, the CDR3 is TGTGCCTGGAGTGTACAGGAGGAGACTGAAGCTTTCTTT. Translated, it gives CAWSVQEETEAFF.

The rearrangement links TRBV28 to TRBJ1-2; D is ambiguous. CDR1 is MDHEN and CDR2 is SYDVKM in the germline V gene. The CDR3 totals 11 residues. V dropped 10 bases and J dropped 1 base, with 7 bases sitting between them. The DNA for the CDR3 is TGTGCCACCGAGAATAACTATGGCTACACCTTC. It encodes CATENNYGYTF.